Presented here are 28 T cell receptor beta chains from one specimen sequenced in a study of T cells in Graves' hyperthyroidism and ophthalmopathy. RNA transcripts served as the template for amplifying TCR beta CDR3 regions. RT-PCR in the first round (using the HTBI primer set) targeted the TCR CDR3. From the multiplex PCR reads, TCRdb called clonotypes with MiXCR, one entry per CDR3 protein. The repertoire holds approximately 400,000 distinct CDR3 sequences, with less than 20% as singletons. Sequencing was performed on blood. The receptors were sampled from a man between 18 and 29 years old with Graves' ophthalmopathy.

This clonotype was counted at least ten times. The J gene is TRBJ1-2, the V gene TRBV3-1; D unclear. V lost 5 bases and J lost 6, with 13 bases in between. The CDR3 is 13 amino acids. Germline V gives CDR1 LGHDT, CDR2 YNNKEL (reference sequence). The CDR3: CASSALRAHGYTF. CDR3 sequence (DNA): TGTGCCAGCAGCGCCTTAAGGGCCCATGGCTACACCTTC.

The table lists this clonotype with a few counts. The V gene is TRBV20-1, the J gene TRBJ2-7; D ambiguous. V lost 0 bases to trimming and J lost 0 bases, with 18 bases between them. Germline lookup yields CDR1 DFQATT and CDR2 SNEGSKA (reference sequence). The CDR3 extends over 17 amino acids. As DNA, the CDR3 is TGCAGTGCTAGAGATTACCTCCGGACGACCCTCTCCTACGAGCAGTACTTC. As protein: CSARDYLRTTLSYEQYF.

The chain recombines TRBV24-1 with TRBJ1-2; D remains ambiguous. V was cut by 5 bases and J by 2 bases, with 8 bases left in between. Germline V gene sequence: CDR1 KGHDR, CDR2 SFDVKD. CDR3 length equals 13 residues. In DNA, the CDR3 is TGTGCCACCAGTGGTCCGGAAAACTATGGCTACACCTTC. As protein: CATSGPENYGYTF.

The chain combines TRBV12-3 or TRBV12-4 with TRBJ2-3; D remains ambiguous. V lost 6 bases to trimming and J lost 5 bases, with 15 bases between them. The CDR3 has 14 amino acids. This CDR3 is CASSPTLVGDTQYF. In DNA, the CDR3 is TGTGCCAGCAGCCCTACGTTAGTGGGAGATACGCAGTATTTT.

This clonotype was counted a few times. CDR3: CASSSFDRDPDTQYF. Here the CDR3 DNA reads TGTGCCAGCAGCTCTTTTGACAGAGACCCAGATACGCAGTATTTT. The chain employs TRBV5-8 and TRBJ2-3; D might be TRBD1 (5 bases). This CDR3 has 15 amino acids. Germline loops: CDR1 SGHTS, CDR2 YDEGEE. With 3 bases removed from V and 4 bases from J, the gap between germline ends came to 15 bases. Supplemented by reference TRBV5-8 and TRBJ2-3, the full variable domain reads EAGVTQSPTHLIKTRGQQATLRCSPISGHTSVYWYQQALGLGLQFLLWYDEGEERNRGNFPPRFSGRQFPNYSSELNVNALELEDSALYLCASSSFDRDPDTQYFGPGTRLTVL.

This chain uses TRBV28 with TRBJ1-5, with TRBD1 matching 7 bases. The CDR3 loop spans 16 amino acids. With 5 bases clipped from V and 0 bases from J, the junction kept 7 bases outside the gene matches. The germline CDR1 and CDR2 sequences are MDHEN and SYDVKM. The CDR3 DNA reads as TGTGCCAGCAGTCCCCCCGGGACAGTTAGCAATCAGCCCCAGCATTTT. Translation: CASSPPGTVSNQPQHF.

This clonotype has just a few counts. The genes are TRBV10-3 and TRBJ1-1; TRBD1 matches at 9 bases. V lost 0 bases and J lost 4; bases outside the gene matches: 3. Germline loops: CDR1 ENHRY, CDR2 SYGVKD. The CDR3 is 15 amino acids. CDR3 residues: CAISESGTGSTEAFF. CDR3 coding DNA: TGTGCCATCAGTGAGTCTGGGACAGGGAGCACTGAAGCTTTCTTT.

The genes are TRBV5-5 and TRBJ2-3; D is possibly TRBD1 or TRBD2 (5 bases each). Germline V gene sequence: CDR1 SGHKS, CDR2 YYEKEE (reference sequence). V lost 4 bases to trimming and J lost 1 base, with 19 bases between them. This CDR3 is built from 17 residues. The CDR3 region has the DNA TGTGCCAGCAGCCCTGACGGGGTGACAGTTCGCACAGATACGCAGTATTTT. Translating it yields CASSPDGVTVRTDTQYF.

This clonotype was detected ten times or more. The V gene is TRBV6-2 or TRBV6-3, the J gene TRBJ1-1; D is perhaps TRBD1 (5 bases). V was shortened by 3 bases and J by 2 bases, with 10 bases between the two germline ends. Germline loops: CDR1 MNHEY, CDR2 SVGEGT. This CDR3 region has 14 residues. The CDR3 sequence: CASSYRDSNTEAFF. CDR3 coding DNA: TGTGCCAGCAGTTATAGGGACTCTAACACTGAAGCTTTCTTT.

This clonotype was detected only a few times. This chain joins TRBV7-8 and TRBJ1-1, with 12 nucleotides matching TRBD1. With V trimmed by 5 bases and J by 7 bases, 8 bases remained unmatched. The CDR3 length is 15 residues. Germline lookup yields CDR1 SGHVS and CDR2 FQNEAQ. The CDR3 DNA is TGTGCCAGCAGCCCCTTTAGGGACAGGGGGCTTGAAGCTTTCTTT. This sequence encodes CASSPFRDRGLEAFF.

A few counts support this clonotype. The chain couples TRBV24-1 to TRBJ1-5; 10 nucleotides align to TRBD1. V was clipped by 6 bases and J by 4 bases; unmatched bases: 8. Germline lookup yields CDR1 KGHDR and CDR2 SFDVKD. CDR3 size: 16 residues. The CDR3 is CATSPGTGAGNQPQHF. The CDR3 DNA reads TGTGCCACCAGTCCCGGGACAGGGGCCGGGAATCAGCCCCAGCATTTT.

The sample holds many counts of this clonotype. The chain employs TRBV6-1 and TRBJ2-5; tentative D call: TRBD2 (7 bases). The germline V gene has CDR1 MNHNS and CDR2 SASEGT. The CDR3 spans 15 residues. V was cut by 1 base and J by 2 bases, with 11 bases left in between. The CDR3 is CASSEDGGPQETQYF. CDR3 in DNA: TGTGCCAGCAGTGAAGACGGGGGGCCTCAAGAGACCCAGTACTTC.

There are a few counts of this clonotype. The V gene is TRBV7-9, the J gene TRBJ2-1; D unclear. This CDR3 contains 15 residues. Germline V CDR1 and CDR2: SEHNR, FQNEAQ (reference sequence). The V end was cut by 4 bases, the J end by 5 bases, with 15 bases between. CDR3 protein: CASSSSTLLNNEQFF. Written as DNA, the CDR3 is TGTGCCAGCAGCTCGTCGACCCTATTAAACAATGAGCAGTTCTTC.

This clonotype occurred a few times. The CDR3 DNA reads as TGTGCCAGTGAGGGGAGCTCTGGAAACACCATATATTTT. This encodes CASEGSSGNTIYF. The V and J genes are TRBV6-1 and TRBJ1-3, with D possibly TRBD1 on 5 matching bases. With 9 bases removed from V and 0 bases from J, the gap between germline ends came to 9 bases. The CDR3 contains 13 residues. CDR1 is MNHNS and CDR2 is SASEGT in the germline V gene.

At least ten counts were recorded for this clonotype. CDR3 nucleotide sequence: TGTGCCAGCAGCGTAGGAGGTCTAGCGGTCAATGAGCAGTTCTTC. Amino acids: CASSVGGLAVNEQFF. The V and J genes are TRBV9 and TRBJ2-1, with TRBD2 matching 7 bases. From germline, CDR1 is SGDLS and CDR2 YYNGEE. Trimming took 0 bases from V and 6 from J; bases not matched to a gene: 6. The CDR3 has 15 amino acids.

This clonotype was observed at least ten times. The V and J genes are TRBV29-1 and TRBJ2-1; no clear D. Germline-derived CDR1 and CDR2 are SQVTM and ANQGSEA. Trimming took 3 bases from V and 0 from J, leaving 9 bases between them. The CDR3 totals 14 residues. Here the CDR3 reads CSVDTASSYNEQFF. CDR3 coding DNA: TGCAGCGTTGACACGGCCAGCTCCTACAATGAGCAGTTCTTC.

The table lists this clonotype with many counts. CDR3 loop: CASSLNAGQIYEQYF. The CDR3 nucleotides read TGTGCCAGCAGCTTAAACGCGGGACAGATCTACGAGCAGTACTTC. The chain carries TRBV7-9 and TRBJ2-7, with D perhaps TRBD1 (7 bases). With 2 bases removed from V and 3 bases from J, the gap between germline ends came to 14 bases. This CDR3 region has 15 residues. Germline V lookup: CDR1 SEHNR, CDR2 FQNEAQ (reference sequence).

This clonotype occurred many times. This chain joins TRBV15 and TRBJ1-2; D gene unclear. This CDR3 has 15 residues. In germline, CDR1 is LNHNV, CDR2 YYDKDF (reference sequence). V lost 2 bases to trimming and J lost 2 bases, with 12 bases between them. The CDR3 region is CATSRIMVKNYGYTF. In DNA form, the CDR3 reads TGTGCCACCAGCAGAATAATGGTGAAGAACTATGGCTACACCTTC.

This clonotype was seen only a few times. Germline and junction disagree at one end, which may indicate a read error. J is TRBJ2-5 and V is TRBV6-1, with D unresolved. Germline CDR1 MNHNS, CDR2 SASEGT. The CDR3 has 15 amino acids. The CDR3 DNA reads as TGTGCCAGCAGCGAAGAAGGGTTCAGAAGAGAGACCCAGTACTTC. It encodes CASSEEGFRRETQYF.

V is TRBV7-2 and J is TRBJ2-7; no definite D call. Trimming took 8 bases from V and 2 from J, leaving 16 bases between them. The CDR3 consists of 14 residues. CDR1 is SGHTA, CDR2 FQGNSA, per germline. The CDR3 bases are TGTGCCAGCGGCCTCGGGTCGGAAGCCTACGAGCAGTACTTC. The encoded protein is CASGLGSEAYEQYF.

This chain uses TRBV6-1 with TRBJ2-1, with TRBD1 as a possible D gene (5 bases). The germline V and J ends were trimmed by 7 bases and 7 bases, with 8 bases remaining between them. CDR1 MNHNS and CDR2 SASEGT come from the germline V gene. The CDR3 runs 11 residues. CDR3 amino acids: CASTSGNEQFF. For the CDR3, the DNA is TGTGCCAGCACCTCAGGGAATGAGCAGTTCTTC.

This clonotype has more than one count but fewer than ten. V gene TRBV5-1 combines with J gene TRBJ2-1; D may be TRBD1 (6 bases). V was clipped by 2 bases and J by 4 bases, with 10 bases between them. CDR1 and CDR2 (germline): SGHRS, YFSETQ. The CDR3 spans 14 residues. The CDR3 loop is CASSFGTRYNEQFF. The CDR3, as DNA: TGCGCCAGCAGCTTCGGGACACGTTACAATGAGCAGTTCTTC.

There are many counts of this clonotype. The chain combines TRBV20-1 with TRBJ1-1; D gene uncertain. Trimming left V 3 bases short and J 3 bases short, with 8 bases between. CDR3 size: 12 residues. Germline V gives CDR1 DFQATT, CDR2 SNEGSKA (reference sequence). CDR3 bases: TGCAGTGCTAGGGGGTCGGACACTGAAGCTTTCTTT. Its translation: CSARGSDTEAFF.

This clonotype has at least ten counts. This chain links TRBV6-1 with TRBJ1-1, with D possibly being TRBD1 (5 bases). Trimming took 7 bases from V and 5 from J, leaving 8 bases between them. Germline V gives CDR1 MNHNS, CDR2 SASEGT. This CDR3 spans 11 amino acids. CDR3 nucleotide sequence: TGTGCCAGCATGGGGGGTACTGAAGCTTTCTTT. This sequence encodes CASMGGTEAFF.

V gene TRBV18 combines with J gene TRBJ2-5, with D unclear. The CDR3 spans 15 residues. Germline V gene data show CDR1 as KGHSH and CDR2 as LQKENI. V shed 1 base and J shed 1 base, with 10 bases lying between them. CDR3 bases: TGTGCCAGCTCACCACGGGAAGGGCCCCAAGAGACCCAGTACTTC. As protein: CASSPREGPQETQYF. Combining the CDR3 with reference TRBV18 and TRBJ2-5 gives the whole variable domain NAGVMQNPRHLVRRRGQEARLRCSPMKGHSHVYWYRQLPEEGLKFMVYLQKENIIDESGMPKERFSAEFPKEGPSILRIQQVVRGDSAAYFCASSPREGPQETQYFGPGTRLLVL.

The rearrangement uses TRBV5-6 and TRBJ2-7; 10 nucleotides line up with TRBD1. The ends lost 3 bases at V and 3 bases at J; junction bases unmatched: 6. This CDR3 contains 15 residues. From germline, CDR1 is SGHDT and CDR2 YYEEEE. The CDR3 DNA sequence: TGTGCCAGCAGCTACCGGGACAGGGGTTTCTACGAGCAGTACTTC. It translates to CASSYRDRGFYEQYF.

In its sample, this clonotype was seen a few times. Compared with germline, one end of the junction differs, possibly owing to a read error. This chain uses TRBV6-5 with TRBJ1-6; no firm D call. CDR1 MNHEY and CDR2 SVGAGI come from the germline V gene. There are 19 residues in the CDR3. The CDR3 coding sequence is TGTGCCAGCAGTTACGGTTTGGTTTCGGGGAACTCCGATAATTCACCCCTCCACTTT. This sequence encodes CASSYGLVSGNSDNSPLHF.

A single count supports this clonotype. The gene calls are TRBV27 and TRBJ2-3; D is possibly TRBD1 (7 bases). CDR3 length equals 14 residues. V was pared by 8 bases and J by 2 bases, with 14 bases between. CDR1 is MNHEY and CDR2 is SMNVEV in the germline V gene (reference sequence). The CDR3 is CASFRGDPTDTQYF. The CDR3 coding sequence is TGTGCCAGCTTCAGGGGGGACCCCACAGATACGCAGTATTTT.